The rows below give T cell receptor beta chains drawn from one sample of a study of OX40 agonist ivuxolimab in advanced cancers. Clones were read by immunoSEQ multiplex PCR, and TCRdb kept only the in-frame ones, dropping some. The sample has roughly 120,000 clones, 80% to 95% seen once; the top ten hold around 0.81%. Sequencing used CD4+ or CD8+ T cells sorted from blood, obtained in a trial of the OX40 agonist ivuxolimab. These receptors all stem from an adult with an advanced solid tumor such as melanoma, head and neck, liver or kidney cancer. The CDR3 runs from the conserved cysteine through the conserved F or W. Each record gives: clone size, V gene, J gene, D gene, CDR3 DNA, CDR3 protein. D genes are given only for firm matches. The size field is filled for only some rows; it gives once, few, many or a size class.

size: once; V: TRBV7-3; J: TRBJ1-1; D: NA; DNA: TGTGCCAGCAGCCCTGCGGGGCTTAACACTGAAGCTTTCTTT; CDR3: CASSPAGLNTEAFF
size: NA; V: TRBV18; J: TRBJ2-4; D: NA; DNA: TGTGCCAGCTCACCGGAGGCGGGGGCCAAAAACATTCAGTACTTC; CDR3: CASSPEAGAKNIQYF
size: NA; V: TRBV10-1; J: TRBJ1-3; D: NA; DNA: TGCGCCAGCAGTGAGTCGACAGGCTCTGGAAACACCATATATTTT; CDR3: CASSESTGSGNTIYF
size: NA; V: TRBV5-1; J: TRBJ2-7; D: NA; DNA: TGCGCCAGCAGCCTGGGGCAGGGGTTCGAGCAGTACTTC; CDR3: CASSLGQGFEQYF
size: NA; V: TRBV9; J: TRBJ2-1; D: NA; DNA: TGTGCCAGCAGCGTCAACCTAGGGCGTGAGCAGTTCTTC; CDR3: CASSVNLGREQFF
size: few; V: TRBV12-5; J: TRBJ1-2; D: NA; DNA: TGTGCTAGTGGCCGGGGTAGCTATGGCTACACCTTC; CDR3: CASGRGSYGYTF
size: NA; V: TRBV7-2; J: TRBJ2-5; D: NA; DNA: TGTGCCAGCAGCTTAGGGTTGAGTTCGGAGACCCAGTACTTC; CDR3: CASSLGLSSETQYF
size: NA; V: TRBV10-3; J: TRBJ2-1; D: NA; DNA: TGTGCCATCAGTGATCCGTCGGGCGAGTTGATCTACAATGAGCAGTTCTTC; CDR3: CAISDPSGELIYNEQFF
size: few; V: TRBV19; J: TRBJ1-2; D: TRBD1; DNA: TGTGCCAGTAGTCTTACCGACAGGGGAGGATATGGCTACACCTTC; CDR3: CASSLTDRGGYGYTF
size: NA; V: TRBV28; J: TRBJ2-7; D: TRBD2; DNA: TGTGCCAGCAGTGCCGAGGGACTAGCGGGAACCTACGAGCAGTACTTC; CDR3: CASSAEGLAGTYEQYF
size: NA; V: TRBV7-3; J: TRBJ2-3; D: TRBD1; DNA: TGTGCCAGCAGCCAGACAGGGGGCACAGATACGCAGTATTTT; CDR3: CASSQTGGTDTQYF
size: NA; V: TRBV6-6; J: TRBJ1-1; D: NA; DNA: TGTGCCAGCAGTTACGAGGTGGGCACTGAAGCTTTCTTT; CDR3: CASSYEVGTEAFF
size: NA; V: TRBV19; J: TRBJ1-1; D: NA; DNA: TGTGCCAGTAGTATACAGGCTCGGGGTGAAGCTTTCTTT; CDR3: CASSIQARGEAFF
size: NA; V: TRBV19; J: TRBJ1-5; D: NA; DNA: TGTGCCAGTAGTATATTCTTGTCACAGCTAAATCAGCCCCAGCATTTT; CDR3: CASSIFLSQLNQPQHF
size: NA; V: TRBV7-7; J: TRBJ2-3; D: TRBD1; DNA: TGTGCTAGCAGTCGGGACAGGGGGCTAGGGAGCACAGATACGCAGTATTTT; CDR3: CASSRDRGLGSTDTQYF
size: NA; V: TRBV7-2; J: TRBJ2-1; D: NA; DNA: TGTGCCACCAGGGGCGTCCTAGGCAATGAGCAGTTCTTC; CDR3: CATRGVLGNEQFF
size: once; V: TRBV27; J: TRBJ1-2; D: NA; DNA: TGTGCCAGCAGCGCCAGCGGCGGGTACTATGGCTACACCTTC; CDR3: CASSASGGYYGYTF
size: NA; V: TRBV6-5; J: TRBJ2-5; D: NA; DNA: TGTGCCAGCAATCCGGGAGTTGAAGAGACCCAGTACTTC; CDR3: CASNPGVEETQYF
size: NA; V: TRBV2; J: TRBJ2-2; D: NA; DNA: TGTGCCAGCAGTCGTGCCGGGGAGCTGTTTTTT; CDR3: CASSRAGELFF
size: NA; V: TRBV4-3; J: TRBJ2-7; D: TRBD2; DNA: TGCGCCAGCAGCTCGGGGGGGTTTGGGTCCTACGAGCAGTACTTC; CDR3: CASSSGGFGSYEQYF
size: NA; V: TRBV5-1; J: TRBJ2-1; D: NA; DNA: TGCGCCAGCAGCTTGGGGACTACCTACAATGAGCAGTTCTTC; CDR3: CASSLGTTYNEQFF
size: NA; V: TRBV6-1; J: TRBJ2-2; D: NA; DNA: TGTGCCAGCATCCCCCCGGGACACCTCACCGGGGAGCTGTTTTTT; CDR3: CASIPPGHLTGELFF
size: NA; V: TRBV25-1; J: TRBJ2-3; D: TRBD2; DNA: TGTGCCAGCAGTCGAAGCGGGAGTGCCCTGGGAGATACGCAGTATTTT; CDR3: CASSRSGSALGDTQYF
size: NA; V: TRBV28; J: TRBJ1-1; D: NA; DNA: TGTGCCAGCAGCAAGGAGCTTCTCACTGAAGCTTTCTTT; CDR3: CASSKELLTEAFF
size: NA; V: TRBV18; J: TRBJ2-3; D: TRBD2; DNA: TGTGCCAGCTCACCGTGGCTAGCGGGAGGGCCCCACACAGATACGCAGTATTTT; CDR3: CASSPWLAGGPHTDTQYF
size: NA; V: TRBV28; J: TRBJ1-6; D: NA; DNA: TGTGCCAGCGGGGGGGTTTCACCCCTCCACTTT; CDR3: CASGGVSPLHF
size: NA; V: TRBV29-1; J: TRBJ2-7; D: TRBD2; DNA: TGCAGCGTTGAATCCACCTCTAGCGGGAGGTCCTACGAGCAGTACTTC; CDR3: CSVESTSSGRSYEQYF
size: NA; V: TRBV28; J: TRBJ1-1; D: NA; DNA: TGTGCCAGCACCTCGGGGGGGTCGGAACCTGAAGCTTTCTTT; CDR3: CASTSGGSEPEAFF
size: NA; V: TRBV11-3; J: TRBJ1-1; D: TRBD1; DNA: TGTGCCAGCAGCTCTCGACAGGGAGTGGGCACTGAAGCTTTCTTT; CDR3: CASSSRQGVGTEAFF
size: once; V: TRBV18; J: TRBJ2-2; D: TRBD1; DNA: TGTGCCAGCTCGATCGGACAGGGAGGACCGAACACCGGGGAGCTGTTTTTT; CDR3: CASSIGQGGPNTGELFF
size: NA; V: TRBV5-1; J: TRBJ2-3; D: TRBD1; DNA: TGCGCCAGCAGCTCGGACAGGGGTAGCACAGATACGCAGTATTTT; CDR3: CASSSDRGSTDTQYF
size: NA; V: TRBV6-6; J: TRBJ1-1; D: TRBD1; DNA: TGTGCCAGCAGTTCCAGGGGGCTAGCTGAAGCTTTCTTT; CDR3: CASSSRGLAEAFF
size: NA; V: TRBV5-1; J: TRBJ2-1; D: NA; DNA: TGCGCCAGCAGCTTGACTAGCTACAATGAGCAGTTCTTC; CDR3: CASSLTSYNEQFF
size: NA; V: TRBV4-3; J: TRBJ1-2; D: NA; DNA: TGCGCCAGCAGCCAAGATTCAGGTTCCGGCTACACCTTC; CDR3: CASSQDSGSGYTF
size: once; V: TRBV28; J: TRBJ2-5; D: NA; DNA: TGTGCCAGCTACGGGCTAGCCGTACAAGAGACCCAGTACTTC; CDR3: CASYGLAVQETQYF
size: NA; V: TRBV28; J: TRBJ1-1; D: TRBD1; DNA: TGTGCCAGCTCGGGGGACAGGGGAATGAACACTGAAGCTTTCTTT; CDR3: CASSGDRGMNTEAFF
size: NA; V: TRBV19; J: TRBJ2-7; D: NA; DNA: TGTGCCAGTAGTCCGGGACACCGTGGAGAGCAGTACTTC; CDR3: CASSPGHRGEQYF
size: NA; V: TRBV6-5; J: TRBJ1-5; D: TRBD1; DNA: TGTGCCAGCAGTTCACGACAGGGAGTTCCTAGTCAGCCCCAGCATTTT; CDR3: CASSSRQGVPSQPQHF
size: NA; V: TRBV6-4; J: TRBJ2-1; D: NA; DNA: TGTGCCAGCAGTGAGGGGCAGGGAAAGTGGAATGAGCAGTTCTTC; CDR3: CASSEGQGKWNEQFF
size: NA; V: TRBV9; J: TRBJ1-1; D: TRBD1; DNA: TGTGCCAGCAGCGTAGCACAGGGGGGCACTGAAGCTTTCTTT; CDR3: CASSVAQGGTEAFF
size: NA; V: TRBV5-6; J: TRBJ1-4; D: NA; DNA: TGTGCCAGCAGCTTGCAGGGAGCAACTAATGAAAAACTGTTTTTT; CDR3: CASSLQGATNEKLFF
size: NA; V: TRBV4-2; J: TRBJ2-1; D: NA; DNA: TGTGCCAGCAGCCAGGCTGACAGAACATTGATCTACAATGAGCAGTTCTTC; CDR3: CASSQADRTLIYNEQFF
size: NA; V: TRBV7-9; J: TRBJ2-3; D: NA; DNA: TGTGCCGGGACATCCACAGATACGCAGTATTTT; CDR3: CAGTSTDTQYF
size: once; V: TRBV9; J: TRBJ2-3; D: NA; DNA: TGTGCCAGCAGCGTACTAGACTACCTAACAGATACGCAGTATTTT; CDR3: CASSVLDYLTDTQYF
size: NA; V: TRBV28; J: TRBJ2-7; D: NA; DNA: TGTGCCAGCAGTTTTGGAGGGGCTGGGCCCTACGAGCAGTACTTC; CDR3: CASSFGGAGPYEQYF
size: NA; V: TRBV6-1; J: TRBJ1-3; D: NA; DNA: TGTGCCAGCAGTGACAACTCTGGAAACACCATATATTTT; CDR3: CASSDNSGNTIYF
size: NA; V: TRBV5-1; J: TRBJ2-5; D: NA; DNA: TGCGCCAGCAGCTTGGGGGCAGGGCGGGCGGAGACCCAGTACTTC; CDR3: CASSLGAGRAETQYF
size: NA; V: TRBV2; J: TRBJ2-6; D: NA; DNA: TGTGCCAGCAGTACCCTCTCTGGGGCCAACGTCCTGACTTTC; CDR3: CASSTLSGANVLTF
size: NA; V: TRBV5-4; J: TRBJ2-1; D: TRBD2; DNA: TGTGCCATTTCAACCGGGACTAGCGGGGCTAATGAGCAGTTCTTC; CDR3: CAISTGTSGANEQFF
size: NA; V: TRBV21-1; J: TRBJ1-4; D: NA; DNA: TGTGCCAGCAGCAAATTGCCACACAGGGGAACTAATGAAAAACTGTTTTTT; CDR3: CASSKLPHRGTNEKLFF